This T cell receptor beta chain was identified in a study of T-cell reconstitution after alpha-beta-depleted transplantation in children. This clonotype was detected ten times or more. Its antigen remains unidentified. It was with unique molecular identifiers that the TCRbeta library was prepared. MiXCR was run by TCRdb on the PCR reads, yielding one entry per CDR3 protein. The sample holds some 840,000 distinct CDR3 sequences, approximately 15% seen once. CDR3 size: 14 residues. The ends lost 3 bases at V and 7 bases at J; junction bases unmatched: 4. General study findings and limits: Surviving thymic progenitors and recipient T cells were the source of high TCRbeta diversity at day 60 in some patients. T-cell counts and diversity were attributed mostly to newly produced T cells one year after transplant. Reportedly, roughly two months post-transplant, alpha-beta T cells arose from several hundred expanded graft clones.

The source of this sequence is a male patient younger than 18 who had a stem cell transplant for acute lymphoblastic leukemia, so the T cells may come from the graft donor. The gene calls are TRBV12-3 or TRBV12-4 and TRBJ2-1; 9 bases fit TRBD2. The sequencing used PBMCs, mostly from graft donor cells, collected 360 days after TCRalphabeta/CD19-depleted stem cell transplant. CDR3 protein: CASSFAGGPNEQFF. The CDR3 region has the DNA TGTGCCAGCAGTTTCGCGGGAGGGCCGAATGAGCAGTTCTTC.